The rows below give T cell receptor beta chains drawn from one sample of a study of CD8 T cell repertoires and HIV-1 epitope variants. What these receptors recognize is not known. The repertoire was sequenced with immunoSEQ multiplex PCR; TCRdb's copy has only in-frame clones and lacks some. This repertoire shows 2,500 or so clones, approximately 70% found once; its top ten account for 42%. The specimen sequenced was cultured CD8+ T cells derived from PBMCs. The receptor source for this set is a male donor with HIV. CDR3s include the opening cysteine and the closing phenylalanine or tryptophan. Each record gives: V gene, J gene, D gene, clone size, CDR3 DNA, CDR3 protein. The D gene is left open where the match is weak. A row's size may be missing; if present it is once, few, many or a size class.

TRBV4-1	TRBJ1-3	-	few	TGCGCCAGCAGCCAGTTAGGTTCTGGAAACACCATATATTTT	CASSQLGSGNTIYF
TRBV6-4	TRBJ2-4	TRBD1	-	TGTGCCAGCAGTGACACAGGGGGCCTTGGAAACATTCAGTACTTC	CASSDTGGLGNIQYF
TRBV2	TRBJ2-1	-	once	TGTGCCAGCAGTGAAGACAGACAAGCCTACAATGAGCAGTTCTTC	CASSEDRQAYNEQFF
TRBV7-6	TRBJ2-5	TRBD2	-	TGTGCCAGCAGCTACTTACCGGGGGGACTAGCGGGGTCAGAGACCCAGTACTTC	CASSYLPGGLAGSETQYF
TRBV28	TRBJ2-1	-	-	TGTGCCAGCAGTTTTTTTTACAATGAGCAGTTCTTC	CASSFFYNEQFF
TRBV9	TRBJ2-3	TRBD1	-	TGTGCCAGCAGCGTTTCAGCCGGGACAGGGACCGAAAGAGATACGCAGTATTTT	CASSVSAGTGTERDTQYF
TRBV28	TRBJ1-4	-	-	TGTGCCAGCAGTCCTGCAACTAATGAAAAACTGTTTTTT	CASSPATNEKLFF
TRBV5-1	TRBJ2-1	-	-	TGCGCCAGCAGCTTAAGGGTCCCGGGCAGGGATCGTTACAATGAGCAGTTCTTC	CASSLRVPGRDRYNEQFF
TRBV19	TRBJ2-6	TRBD1	large	TGTGCCAGTGGGACAGGGGGCTCTGGGGCCAACGTCCTGACTTTC	CASGTGGSGANVLTF
TRBV5-6	TRBJ2-3	TRBD2	-	TGTGCCAGCAGTGCTGGACTAGCGGGAGCGTGGGGCACAGATACGCAGTATTTT	CASSAGLAGAWGTDTQYF
TRBV5-1	TRBJ2-5	-	-	TGCGCCAGCAGCTTGGGGGCTAGCGAACAAGAGACCCAGTACTTC	CASSLGASEQETQYF
TRBV11-3	TRBJ2-3	TRBD2	-	TGTGCCAGCAGCCCGGGACTAGCGGGGGGCACAGATACGCAGTATTTT	CASSPGLAGGTDTQYF
TRBV28	TRBJ2-2	TRBD1	-	TGTGCCAGCAGTTTCGGACAGGGAAGAAACACCGGGGAGCTGTTTTTT	CASSFGQGRNTGELFF
TRBV12-5	TRBJ2-7	-	-	TGTGCTAGTGGTTTAGATGGCAGCTACGAGCAGTACTTC	CASGLDGSYEQYF
TRBV4-2	TRBJ2-1	TRBD1	-	TGTGCCAGCAGCCTGGGACAGGACAATGAGCAGTTCTTC	CASSLGQDNEQFF
TRBV28	TRBJ1-5	-	-	TGTGCCAGCAGCCTACTCGGGTTTGGCAATCAGCCCCAGCATTTT	CASSLLGFGNQPQHF
TRBV7-9	TRBJ1-5	-	-	TGTGCCAGCAGCCCGAGCTATAGCAATCAGCCCCAGCATTTT	CASSPSYSNQPQHF
TRBV6-5	TRBJ1-2	-	-	TGTGCCAGCAGTTACTCGGGGGGTACCAACTATGGCTACACCTTC	CASSYSGGTNYGYTF
TRBV28	TRBJ2-7	TRBD1	-	TGTGCCACCAGCTCTGGACAGGGGGCCTACGAGCAGTACTTC	CATSSGQGAYEQYF
TRBV5-6	TRBJ2-7	-	-	TGTGCCAGCAGCTCGTTACATCTATACGAGCAGTACTTC	CASSSLHLYEQYF
TRBV4-1	TRBJ2-1	-	-	TGCGCCAGCAGCCAAGACGGGATAGCGGACTACTCCTACAATGAGCAGTTCTTC	CASSQDGIADYSYNEQFF
TRBV7-2	TRBJ1-1	-	-	TGTGCCAGCAGCTTGGGTAACCCTGAAGCTTTCTTT	CASSLGNPEAFF
TRBV2	TRBJ2-1	-	-	TGTGCCAGCAGTGAGGTCGGCTATAGCGCTGAGCAGTTCTTC	CASSEVGYSAEQFF
TRBV5-1	TRBJ2-1	-	-	TGCGCCAGCAGCTTGGGTGTCTACAATGAGCAGTTCTTC	CASSLGVYNEQFF
TRBV7-2	TRBJ2-1	-	-	TGTGCCAGCAGCATAACACCGGACTCCTACAATGAGCAGTTCTTC	CASSITPDSYNEQFF
TRBV27	TRBJ1-1	-	-	TGTGCCAGCAGCCCCTCCGACACTTACACTGAAGCTTTCTTT	CASSPSDTYTEAFF
TRBV9	TRBJ1-2	TRBD1	-	TGTGCCAGCAGCCCCCCGGGGACAGGGGGTAACTATGGCTACACCTTC	CASSPPGTGGNYGYTF
TRBV19	TRBJ1-2	-	-	TGTGCCAGTAGCCCGACATGGGACTATGGCTACACCTTC	CASSPTWDYGYTF
TRBV18	TRBJ1-2	TRBD1	few	TGTGCCAGCTCTACCGGGACAGATTTCTATGGCTACACCTTC	CASSTGTDFYGYTF